This T cell receptor beta chain originates from a study of T cell repertoires in cytomegalovirus infection (dated by TCRdb to the late 2010s). In terms of the full investigation: The peptide stimulations were aimed at well-studied HLA-B-restricted epitopes as well as recently identified HLA-C-restricted CMV epitopes, whose presentation resists viral immunomodulation. Because public TCR beta signatures pointed to carriage of CMV infection together with the matching HLA type, the HLA type of each donor mattered for the analysis.

Trimming costs V 0 bases and J 6 bases, and their ends lie 12 bases apart. Reading the germline V gene (reference sequence) gives CDR1 SGHNT and CDR2 YYREEE. The CDR3, from cysteine to phenylalanine, totals 14 residues. Just CDR3 DNA is preserved here, 42 bases in frame from base 1. Study-wide findings and limitations: Carriers of CMV infection plus the relevant HLA type were discriminated by the cumulative frequency of public TCR beta family members in the study cohort and in an independent approximately 360-donor cohort. The ex vivo response was dominated by HLA-C-restricted CMV-specific TCR beta clonotypes, and the single most frequent clonotype in two of eight donors was supplied by these HLA-C-restricted clonotypes.

Sample treatment or condition, as interpreted from the label and publication: in vitro stimulation with specific CMV peptide epitopes to enrich CMV-specific T cells. The sample was run on an Illumina HiSeq 1500. The public reads were reanalyzed by TCRdb: fastp trimming at Q25, MiXCR alignment, in-frame beta chains only. Each CDR3 protein gets just one entry, which takes the most common genes and DNA from the rows behind it. The sample has around 800,000 distinct CDR3 sequences on record, approximately 29% of them singletons. The top ten hold about an eighth of the sample. This clonotype has more than one count but fewer than ten. Its cognate antigen has yet to be identified. No clone much larger than this one lies a single base away; base qualities are absent.

The chain uses TRBV5-4 and TRBJ1-1; tentative D gene TRBD1, with 5 bases matching. The origin of this receptor is a human donor in good health (CMV status not recorded). Some clones in this sample may be carry-over from other donors' samples. This material consisted of cultured CD8+ T cells from PBMCs, taken from culture after CMV antigen stimulation. The nucleotides are TGTGCCAGCAGCTTGGTGGGGGAGAGGGCTGAAGCTTTCTTT. Translated, it gives CASSLVGERAEAFF.